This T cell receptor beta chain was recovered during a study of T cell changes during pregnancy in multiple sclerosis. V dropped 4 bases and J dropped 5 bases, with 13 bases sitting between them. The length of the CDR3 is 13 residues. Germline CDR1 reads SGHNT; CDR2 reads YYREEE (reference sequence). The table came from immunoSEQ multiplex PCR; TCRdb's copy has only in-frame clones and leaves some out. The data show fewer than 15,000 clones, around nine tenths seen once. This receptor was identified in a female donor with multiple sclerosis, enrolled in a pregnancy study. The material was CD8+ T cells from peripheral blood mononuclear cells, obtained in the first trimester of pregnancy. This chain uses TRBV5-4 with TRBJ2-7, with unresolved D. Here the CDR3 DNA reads TGTGCCAGCAGCCCCCGGGTGGCGGACGAGCAGTACTTC. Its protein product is CASSPRVADEQYF.